Listed below are T cell receptor beta chains from one sample, sequenced in a study of metastatic and nonmetastatic thyroid tumors. From the PCR reads, TCRdb re-called clones with MiXCR. This sample has 45,000 to 65,000 clones, with over 15% found just once. The sequencing sample was made of blood. These receptors were taken from a female donor with papillary thyroid cancer or a benign thyroid nodule (not recorded which). Some clones in this sample may be carry-over from other donors' samples. The CDR3 runs from the conserved cysteine through the conserved F or W. Fields, in order: V gene, clone size, D gene, J gene, CDR3 protein, CDR3 DNA. A D gene is named only where the DNA matches it firmly. A clone size is listed for some rows: how often the clone was seen (once, few, many), or a class if it is expanded.

>TRBV10-3|many|TRBD1|TRBJ1-2
CAINILDRDHGYTF
TGTGCCATCAATATTTTGGACAGGGACCATGGCTACACCTTC
>TRBV6-1|many|TRBD2|TRBJ2-7
CAAQAGRSYEQYF
TGTGCCGCCCAAGCGGGACGATCCTACGAGCAGTACTTC
>TRBV7-2|many|TRBD1|TRBJ1-4
CASSPGGGTEKLFF
TGTGCCAGCAGCCCAGGGGGGGGGACTGAAAAACTGTTTTTT
>TRBV9|.|.|TRBJ2-1
CASSRCNYNEQFF
TGTGCCAGCAGTCGGTGTAATTACAATGAGCAGTTCTTC
>TRBV2|many|TRBD2|TRBJ2-7
CASSTSESSYEQYF
TGTGCCAGCAGCACTAGCGAGAGCTCCTACGAGCAGTACTTC
>TRBV25-1|few|TRBD2|TRBJ2-3
CPSSDRSGRAPDTQYF
TGCCCCAGCAGTGACAGGAGCGGGAGGGCCCCAGATACGCAGTATTTT
>TRBV29-1|many|.|TRBJ2-3
CSVVLWEMSTDTQYF
TGCAGCGTGGTACTGTGGGAAATGAGCACAGATACGCAGTATTTT
>TRBV12-3/TRBV12-4|many|TRBD1|TRBJ1-6
CASTSSGTVVNSPLHF
TGTGCCAGCACCTCCTCCGGGACAGTGGTGAATTCACCCCTCCACTTT
>TRBV28|.|.|TRBJ2-7
CASNRNGYEQYF
TGTGCCAGCAACAGGAACGGATACGAGCAGTACTTC
>TRBV6-5|medium-sized|.|TRBJ1-1
CASSSIDRSKNTEAFF
TGTGCCAGCAGTTCCATCGACAGGTCAAAGAACACTGAAGCTTTCTTT
>TRBV11-1|many|TRBD1|TRBJ1-1
CASRSDRGKTEAFF
TGTGCCAGCAGATCTGACAGGGGCAAAACTGAAGCTTTCTTT
>TRBV2|.|TRBD1|TRBJ1-2
CASIPSRDRVRGYTF
TGTGCCAGCATCCCCTCCCGGGACAGGGTGCGAGGCTACACCTTC
>TRBV19|.|TRBD2|TRBJ2-2
CASSPGLLLAGGTGELFF
TGTGCCAGTAGCCCGGGATTACTGCTAGCGGGAGGTACCGGTGAGCTGTTTTTT
>TRBV7-2|many|.|TRBJ1-3
CASSLTRDGNTIYF
TGTGCCAGCAGCTTAACCCGGGATGGAAACACCATATATTTT
>TRBV20-1|many|.|TRBJ1-5
CSATDRDSNQPQHF
TGCAGTGCAACCGACAGAGATAGCAATCAGCCCCAGCATTTT
>TRBV20-1|many|.|TRBJ1-5
CSAGGGNQPQHF
TGCAGTGCCGGCGGGGGGAATCAGCCCCAGCATTTT
>TRBV6-1|many|.|TRBJ1-3
CASRRDNSGNTIYF
TGTGCCAGCAGGAGGGACAACTCTGGAAACACCATATATTTT
>TRBV28|many|.|TRBJ2-4
CASSPQGMAKNIQYF
TGTGCCAGCAGCCCTCAAGGGATGGCCAAAAACATTCAGTACTTC